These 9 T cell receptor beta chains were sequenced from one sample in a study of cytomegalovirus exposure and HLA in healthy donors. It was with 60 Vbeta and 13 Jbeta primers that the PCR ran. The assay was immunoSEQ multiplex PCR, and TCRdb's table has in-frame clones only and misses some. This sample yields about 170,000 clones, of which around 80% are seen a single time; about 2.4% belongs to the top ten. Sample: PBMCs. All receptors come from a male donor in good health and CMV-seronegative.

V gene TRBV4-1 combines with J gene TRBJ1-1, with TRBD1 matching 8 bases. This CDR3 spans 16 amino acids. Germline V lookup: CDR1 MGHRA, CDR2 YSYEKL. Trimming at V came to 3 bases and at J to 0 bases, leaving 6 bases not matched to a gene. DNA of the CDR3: TGCGCCAGCAGCCAGGGATCGACAGGGGTGAACACTGAAGCTTTCTTT. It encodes CASSQGSTGVNTEAFF.

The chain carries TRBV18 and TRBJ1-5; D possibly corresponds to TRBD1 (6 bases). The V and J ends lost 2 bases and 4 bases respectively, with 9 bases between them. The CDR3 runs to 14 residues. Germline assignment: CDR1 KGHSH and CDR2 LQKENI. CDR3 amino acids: CASSPKGGNQPQHF. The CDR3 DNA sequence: TGTGCCAGCTCACCAAAGGGGGGGAATCAGCCCCAGCATTTT.

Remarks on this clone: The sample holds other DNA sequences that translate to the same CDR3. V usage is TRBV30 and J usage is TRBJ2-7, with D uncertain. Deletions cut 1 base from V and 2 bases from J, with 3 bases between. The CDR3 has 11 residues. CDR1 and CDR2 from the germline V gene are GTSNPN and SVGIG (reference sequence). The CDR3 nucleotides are TGTGCCTGGAGTGATACCTACGAGCAGTACTTC. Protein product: CAWSDTYEQYF. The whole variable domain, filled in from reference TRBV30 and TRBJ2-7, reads SQTIHQWPATLVQPVGSPLSLECTVEGTSNPNLYWYRQAAGRGLQLLFYSVGIGQISSEVPQNLSASRPQDRQFILSSKKLLLSDSGFYLCAWSDTYEQYFGPGTRLTVT.

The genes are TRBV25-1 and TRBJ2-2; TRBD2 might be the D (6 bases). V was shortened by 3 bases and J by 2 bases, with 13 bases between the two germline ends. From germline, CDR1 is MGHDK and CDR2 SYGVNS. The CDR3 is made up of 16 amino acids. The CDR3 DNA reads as TGTGCCAGCAGTGACGTCGGGACTCTCAACACCGGGGAGCTGTTTTTT. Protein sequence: CASSDVGTLNTGELFF.

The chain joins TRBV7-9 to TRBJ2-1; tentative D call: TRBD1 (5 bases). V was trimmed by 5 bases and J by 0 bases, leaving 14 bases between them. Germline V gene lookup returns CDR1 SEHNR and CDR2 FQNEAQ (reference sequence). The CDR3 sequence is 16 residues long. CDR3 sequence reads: CASSGRVENSYNEQFF. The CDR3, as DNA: TGTGCCAGCAGCGGCAGGGTTGAGAACTCCTACAATGAGCAGTTCTTC.

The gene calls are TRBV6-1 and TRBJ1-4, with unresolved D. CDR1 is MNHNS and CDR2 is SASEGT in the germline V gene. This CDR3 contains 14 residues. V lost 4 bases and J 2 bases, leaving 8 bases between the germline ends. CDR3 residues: CASSGWATNEKLFF. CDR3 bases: TGTGCCAGCAGTGGGTGGGCGACTAATGAAAAACTGTTTTTT.

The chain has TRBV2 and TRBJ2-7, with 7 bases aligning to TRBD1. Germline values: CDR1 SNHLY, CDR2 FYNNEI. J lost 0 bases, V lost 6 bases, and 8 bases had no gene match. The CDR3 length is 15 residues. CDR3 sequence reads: CASRSSRGNSYEQYF. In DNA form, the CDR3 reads TGTGCCAGCAGGAGTTCCAGGGGGAACTCCTACGAGCAGTACTTC.

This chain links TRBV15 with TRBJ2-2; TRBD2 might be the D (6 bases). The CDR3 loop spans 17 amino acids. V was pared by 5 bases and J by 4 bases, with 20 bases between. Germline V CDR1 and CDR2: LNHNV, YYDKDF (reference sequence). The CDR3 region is CATSLLGRIGVTGELFF. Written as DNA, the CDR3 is TGTGCCACCAGCCTTTTAGGGAGGATTGGAGTCACCGGGGAGCTGTTTTTT.

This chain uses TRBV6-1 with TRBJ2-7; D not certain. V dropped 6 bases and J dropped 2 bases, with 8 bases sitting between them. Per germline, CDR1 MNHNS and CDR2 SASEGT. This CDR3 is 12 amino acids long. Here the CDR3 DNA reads TGTGCCAGCAGGGTGAGAACCTACGAGCAGTACTTC. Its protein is CASRVRTYEQYF.